This TCR beta chain was captured by sequencing in a study of cytomegalovirus exposure and HLA in healthy donors. The CDR3 runs 15 residues. Germline assignment: CDR1 SEHNR and CDR2 FQNEAQ (reference sequence). Deletions cut 2 bases from V and 5 bases from J, with 13 bases between. PCR was performed using 60 Vbeta and 13 Jbeta primers. The protocol was immunoSEQ multiplex PCR, while the TCRdb copy is restricted to in-frame clones and leaves out a portion. The data hold about 130,000 clones, with more than 65% observed a single time. Source material: PBMCs. The receptor was isolated from a man aged 45-60 years in good health and CMV-seronegative. The chain links TRBV7-9 to TRBJ2-1, with D possibly TRBD2 on 6 matching bases. The CDR3 sequence is CASSLLSGRHNEQFF. The CDR3 DNA reads TGTGCCAGCAGCTTATTAAGCGGGCGACACAATGAGCAGTTCTTC.